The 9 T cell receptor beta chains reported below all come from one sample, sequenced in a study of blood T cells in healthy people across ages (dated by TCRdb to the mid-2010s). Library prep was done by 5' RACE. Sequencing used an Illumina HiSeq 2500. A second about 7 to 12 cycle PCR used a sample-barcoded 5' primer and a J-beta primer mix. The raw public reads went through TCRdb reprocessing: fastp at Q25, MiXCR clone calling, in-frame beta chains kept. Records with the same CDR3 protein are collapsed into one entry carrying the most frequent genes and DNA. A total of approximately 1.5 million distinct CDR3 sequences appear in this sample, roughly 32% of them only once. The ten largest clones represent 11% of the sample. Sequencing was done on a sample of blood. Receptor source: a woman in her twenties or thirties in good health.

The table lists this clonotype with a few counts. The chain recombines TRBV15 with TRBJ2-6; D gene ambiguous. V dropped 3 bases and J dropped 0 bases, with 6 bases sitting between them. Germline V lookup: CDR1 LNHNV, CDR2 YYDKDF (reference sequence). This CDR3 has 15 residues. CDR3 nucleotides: TGTGCCACCAGCAGTCGTGGCTCTGGGGCCAACGTCCTGACTTTC. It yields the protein CATSSRGSGANVLTF.

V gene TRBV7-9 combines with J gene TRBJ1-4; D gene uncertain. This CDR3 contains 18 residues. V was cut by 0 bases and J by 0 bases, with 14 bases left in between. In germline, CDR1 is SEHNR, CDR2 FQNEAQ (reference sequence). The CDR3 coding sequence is TGTGCCAGCAGCTTAGCCCCACGAGGCTGGGCAACTAATGAAAAACTGTTTTTT. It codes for CASSLAPRGWATNEKLFF.

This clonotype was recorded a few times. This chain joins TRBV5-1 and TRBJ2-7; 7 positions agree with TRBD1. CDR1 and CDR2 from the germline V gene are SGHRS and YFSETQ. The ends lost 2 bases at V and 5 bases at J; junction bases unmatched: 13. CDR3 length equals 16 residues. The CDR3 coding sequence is TGCGCCAGCAGCTTCAGTGTAGGACAGGTCGGCCACGAGCAGTACTTC. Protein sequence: CASSFSVGQVGHEQYF.

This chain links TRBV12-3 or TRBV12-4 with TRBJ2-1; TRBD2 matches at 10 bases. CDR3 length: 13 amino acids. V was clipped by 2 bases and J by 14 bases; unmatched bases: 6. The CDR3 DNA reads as TGTGCCAGCAGTTTATCCCCAGCGGGAGGGGAGTTCTTC. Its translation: CASSLSPAGGEFF.

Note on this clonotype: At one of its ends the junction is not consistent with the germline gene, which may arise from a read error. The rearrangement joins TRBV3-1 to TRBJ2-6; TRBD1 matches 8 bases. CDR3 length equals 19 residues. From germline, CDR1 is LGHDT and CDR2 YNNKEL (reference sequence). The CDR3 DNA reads TGTGCCGGCAGCCAAGATTTTGGGACAGGAGTCTCTGGGGCCAACGTCCTGACTTTC. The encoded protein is CAGSQDFGTGVSGANVLTF. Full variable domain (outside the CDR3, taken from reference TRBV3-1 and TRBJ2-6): DTAVSQTPKYLVTQMGNDKSIKCEQNLGHDTMYWYKQDSKKFLKIMFSYNNKELIINETVPNRFSPKSPDKAHLNLHINSLELGDSAVYFCAGSQDFGTGVSGANVLTFGAGSRLTVL.

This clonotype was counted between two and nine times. The CDR3 spells CASSQANHEQYF. In DNA form, the CDR3 reads TGTGCCAGCAGCCAAGCCAACCACGAGCAGTACTTC. This chain joins TRBV14 and TRBJ2-7; D not certain. The CDR3 covers 12 residues. Trimming removed 1 base from V and 5 bases from J, with 6 bases in between. Germline V gives CDR1 SGHDN, CDR2 FVKESK.

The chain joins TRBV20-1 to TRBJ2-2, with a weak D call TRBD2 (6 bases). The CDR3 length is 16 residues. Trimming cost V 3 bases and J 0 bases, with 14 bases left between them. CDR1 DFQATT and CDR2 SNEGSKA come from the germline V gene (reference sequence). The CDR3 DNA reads TGCAGTGCTAGTTTGGAGGGCGTGGCGAACACCGGGGAGCTGTTTTTT. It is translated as CSASLEGVANTGELFF.

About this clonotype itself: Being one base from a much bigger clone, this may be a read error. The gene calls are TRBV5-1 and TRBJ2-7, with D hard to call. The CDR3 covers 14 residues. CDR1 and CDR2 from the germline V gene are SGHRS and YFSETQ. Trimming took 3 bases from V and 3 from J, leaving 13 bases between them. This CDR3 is CASSWVTPNYEQYF. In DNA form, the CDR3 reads TGCGCCAGCAGCTGGGTAACACCTAACTACGAGCAGTACTTC.

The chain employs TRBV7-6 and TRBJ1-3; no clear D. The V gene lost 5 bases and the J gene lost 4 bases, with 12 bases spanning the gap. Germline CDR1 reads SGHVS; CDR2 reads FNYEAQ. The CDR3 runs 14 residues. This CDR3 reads CASSPENRGNTIYF. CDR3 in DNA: TGTGCCAGCAGCCCAGAAAACCGAGGAAACACCATATATTTT.